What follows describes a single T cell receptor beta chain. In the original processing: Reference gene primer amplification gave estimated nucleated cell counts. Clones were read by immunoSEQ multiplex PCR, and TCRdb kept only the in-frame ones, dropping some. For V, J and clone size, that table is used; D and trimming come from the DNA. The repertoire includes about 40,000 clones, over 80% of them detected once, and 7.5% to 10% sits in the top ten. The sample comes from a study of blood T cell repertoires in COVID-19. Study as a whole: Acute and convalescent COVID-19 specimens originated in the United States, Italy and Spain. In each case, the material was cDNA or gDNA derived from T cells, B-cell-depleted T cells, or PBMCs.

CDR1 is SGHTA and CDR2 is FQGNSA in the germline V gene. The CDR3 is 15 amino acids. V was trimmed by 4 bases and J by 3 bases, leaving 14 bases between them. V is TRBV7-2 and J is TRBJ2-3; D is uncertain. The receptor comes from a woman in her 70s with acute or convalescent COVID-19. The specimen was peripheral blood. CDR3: CASSSFGVSTDTQYF. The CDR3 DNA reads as TGTGCCAGCAGCTCCTTCGGTGTCTCAACAGATACGCAGTATTTT.